The clone carrying this TCR beta chain was recorded once. Sequenced by immunoSEQ multiplex PCR; TCRdb stores in-frame clones only, minus some. The table records some 2,000,000 clones, around 95% of them present only once. Germline loops: CDR1 SGHRS, CDR2 YFSETQ. This CDR3 contains 16 residues. V lost 4 bases and J lost 1; bases outside the gene matches: 7. The donors, all of them Caucasian adults, lived in Nashville, Tennessee. This entry comes from a study of shared clonotypes between healthy human individuals. This receptor was obtained from a man aged 18-30 years in good health. The chain uses TRBV5-1 and TRBJ2-3, with 9 bases matching TRBD2. Sequencing input: naive CD4+ T cells sorted from blood. Subset described: CD45RA+ positively selected. The CDR3 nucleotides are TGCGCCAGCAGCAGGTTAGCGGGGGCCGGCACAGATACGCAGTATTTT. Protein product: CASSRLAGAGTDTQYF.